This TCR beta chain was recovered during a study of technical replicates of blood from several donors. Germline-derived CDR1 and CDR2 are SGHRS and YFSETQ. The V segment lost 4 bases and the J segment 3 bases; nucleotides outside the gene matches: 14. The CDR3 is 18 amino acids. The protocol was immunoSEQ multiplex PCR, while the TCRdb copy is restricted to in-frame clones and leaves out a portion. The sample records approximately 85,000 clones, approximately 93% being singletons. The sequence was collected from a human donor in good health. This chain links TRBV5-1 with TRBJ2-5, with 11 bases fitting TRBD2. The sequenced sample was T cells isolated from PBMCs. In DNA, the CDR3 is TGCGCCAGCAGCGGGGGGTCACCACTAGCGGGGGAAAAAGAGACCCAGTACTTC. This gives the protein CASSGGSPLAGEKETQYF.